This TCR beta chain emerged from a study of shared clonotypes between healthy human individuals. Germline CDR1 and CDR2: ENHRY and SYGVKD. The ends were cut back, 0 bases at V and 5 bases at J, with 11 bases in the middle. The CDR3 runs 15 residues. The genomic DNA of each subset was split evenly across several immunoSEQ plates. Using immunoSEQ multiplex PCR, the repertoire was profiled, and TCRdb retains in-frame clones only, with some absent. The sample has approximately 1,500,000 clones, 98% seen once. The chain is built from TRBV10-3 and TRBJ1-5, with D perhaps TRBD1 (5 bases). The source of this sequence is a man aged 25-45 years in good health. Sequencing input: naive CD4+ T cells sorted from blood. Sample subset: CD45RA+ positively selected. The CDR3 loop is CAISESRGEYQPQHF. CDR3 DNA sequence: TGTGCCATCAGTGAGTCGAGAGGGGAATATCAGCCCCAGCATTTT.